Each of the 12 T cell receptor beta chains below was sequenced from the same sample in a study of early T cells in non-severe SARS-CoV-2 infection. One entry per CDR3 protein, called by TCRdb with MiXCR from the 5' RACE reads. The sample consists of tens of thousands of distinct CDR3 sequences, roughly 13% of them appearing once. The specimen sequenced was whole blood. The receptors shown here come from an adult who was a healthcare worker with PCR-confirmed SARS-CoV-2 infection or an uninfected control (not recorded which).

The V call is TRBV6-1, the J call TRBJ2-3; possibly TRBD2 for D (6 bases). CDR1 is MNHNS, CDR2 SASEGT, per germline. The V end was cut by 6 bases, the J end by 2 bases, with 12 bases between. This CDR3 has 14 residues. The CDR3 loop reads CASRRDLNTDTQYF. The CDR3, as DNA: TGTGCCAGCAGAAGGGACTTAAACACAGATACGCAGTATTTT.

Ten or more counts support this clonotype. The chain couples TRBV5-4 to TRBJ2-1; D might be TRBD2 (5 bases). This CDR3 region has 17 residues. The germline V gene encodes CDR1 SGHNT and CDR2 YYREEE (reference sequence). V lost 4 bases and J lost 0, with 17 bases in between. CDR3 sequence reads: CASSAPAGSSSYNEQFF. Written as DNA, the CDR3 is TGTGCCAGCAGCGCCCCCGCGGGTTCGAGCTCCTACAATGAGCAGTTCTTC.

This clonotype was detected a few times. CDR3 loop: CASSYSPTVNTEAFF. The CDR3 region has the DNA TGTGCCAGCAGTTACTCCCCCACGGTGAACACTGAAGCTTTCTTT. The J gene is TRBJ1-1, the V gene TRBV6-5; D is ambiguous. The CDR3 is 15 residues long. CDR1 and CDR2 from the germline V gene are MNHEY and SVGAGI. Trimming took 0 bases from V and 0 from J, leaving 8 bases between them.

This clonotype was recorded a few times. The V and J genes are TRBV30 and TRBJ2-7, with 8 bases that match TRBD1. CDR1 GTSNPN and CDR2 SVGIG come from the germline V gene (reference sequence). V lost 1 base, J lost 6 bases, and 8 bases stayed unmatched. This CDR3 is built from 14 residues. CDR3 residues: CAWSDDRGTGEQYF. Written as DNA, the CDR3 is TGTGCCTGGAGTGACGACAGGGGAACGGGCGAGCAGTACTTC.

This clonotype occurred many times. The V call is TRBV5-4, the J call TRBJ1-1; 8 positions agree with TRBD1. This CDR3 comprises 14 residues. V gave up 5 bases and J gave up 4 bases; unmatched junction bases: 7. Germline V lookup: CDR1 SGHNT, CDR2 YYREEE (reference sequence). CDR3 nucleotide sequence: TGTGCCAGCAGACAAGACAGGGGCTCCACTGAAGCTTTCTTT. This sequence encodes CASRQDRGSTEAFF.

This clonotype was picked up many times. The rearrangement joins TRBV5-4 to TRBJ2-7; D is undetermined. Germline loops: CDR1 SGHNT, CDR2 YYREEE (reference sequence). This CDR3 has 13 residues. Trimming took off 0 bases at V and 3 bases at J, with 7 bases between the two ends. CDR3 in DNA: TGTGCCAGCAGCTTGGAGGGTATCTACGAGCAGTACTTC. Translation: CASSLEGIYEQYF.

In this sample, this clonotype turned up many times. The CDR3 DNA sequence: TGTGCCAGCAGCTCTCACTTCGGGTCAATGTCTCCCGGGGAGCTGTTTTTT. Translation: CASSSHFGSMSPGELFF. The chain combines TRBV7-9 with TRBJ2-2; D is unclear. This CDR3 region has 17 residues. Germline V lookup: CDR1 SEHNR, CDR2 FQNEAQ (reference sequence). Trimming removed 4 bases from V and 6 bases from J, with 21 bases in between. Full variable domain (outside the CDR3, taken from reference TRBV7-9 and TRBJ2-2): DTGVSQNPRHKITKRGQNVTFRCDPISEHNRLYWYRQTLGQGPEFLTYFQNEAQLEKSRLLSDRFSAERPKGSFSTLEIQRTEQGDSAMYLCASSSHFGSMSPGELFFGEGSRLTVL.

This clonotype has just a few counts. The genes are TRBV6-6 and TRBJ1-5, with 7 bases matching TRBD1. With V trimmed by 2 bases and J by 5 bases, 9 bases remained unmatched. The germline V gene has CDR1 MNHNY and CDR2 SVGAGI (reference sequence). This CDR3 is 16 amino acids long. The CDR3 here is CASSYRGQTRDQPQHF. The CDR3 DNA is TGTGCCAGCAGTTACAGGGGACAGACTAGAGATCAGCCCCAGCATTTT.

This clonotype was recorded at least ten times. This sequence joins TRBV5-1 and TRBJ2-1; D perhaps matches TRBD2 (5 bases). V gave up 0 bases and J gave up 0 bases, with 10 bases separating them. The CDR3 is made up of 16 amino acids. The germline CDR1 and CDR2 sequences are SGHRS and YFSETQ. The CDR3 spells CASSLGRGGSYNEQFF. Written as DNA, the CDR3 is TGCGCCAGCAGCTTGGGTCGGGGTGGCTCCTACAATGAGCAGTTCTTC.

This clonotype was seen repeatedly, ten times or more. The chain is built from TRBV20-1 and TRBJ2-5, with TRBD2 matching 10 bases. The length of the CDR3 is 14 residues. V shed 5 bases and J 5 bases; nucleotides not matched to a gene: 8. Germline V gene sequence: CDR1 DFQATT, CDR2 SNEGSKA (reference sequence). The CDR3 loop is CSALPGLAMETQYF. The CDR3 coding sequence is TGCAGTGCTTTGCCGGGACTAGCGATGGAGACCCAGTACTTC.

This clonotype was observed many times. CDR3 sequence reads: CASSSLALVAFF. The CDR3 bases are TGTGCCAGCAGTTCCCTGGCCCTTGTGGCTTTCTTT. The J gene is TRBJ1-1, the V gene TRBV12-3 or TRBV12-4; D not certain. The CDR3 contains 12 residues. V was shortened by 4 bases and J by 11 bases, with 14 bases between the two germline ends.

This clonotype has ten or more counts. Here the CDR3 DNA reads TGTGCCACCCGGACTAGCGGGAGGGCCAATGAGCAGTTCTTC. It is translated as CATRTSGRANEQFF. The gene calls are TRBV6-1 and TRBJ2-1; 15 bases are a match to TRBD2. The CDR3 totals 14 residues. With V trimmed by 10 bases and J by 6 bases, 4 bases remained unmatched. The germline V gene has CDR1 MNHNS and CDR2 SASEGT.